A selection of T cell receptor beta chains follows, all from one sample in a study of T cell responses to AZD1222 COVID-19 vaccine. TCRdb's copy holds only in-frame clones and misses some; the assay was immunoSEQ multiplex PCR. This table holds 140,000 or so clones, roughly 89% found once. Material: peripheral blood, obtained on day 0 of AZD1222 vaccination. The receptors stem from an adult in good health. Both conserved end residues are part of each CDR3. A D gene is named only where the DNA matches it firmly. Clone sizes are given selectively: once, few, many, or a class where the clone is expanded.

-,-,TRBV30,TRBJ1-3,TGTGCCTGGAGCCACGACGATACAAGAATTGGAAACACCATATATTTT,CAWSHDDTRIGNTIYF
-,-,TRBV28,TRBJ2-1,TGTGCCAGCAGTTCCGCGACTGGTGGATCCTACAATGAGCAGTTCTTC,CASSSATGGSYNEQFF
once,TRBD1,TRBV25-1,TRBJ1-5,TGTGCCAGCAGTGAAAGTACAGGGGGCTTTCAGCCCCAGCATTTT,CASSESTGGFQPQHF
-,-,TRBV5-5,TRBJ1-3,TGTGCCAGCAGCTTGGGACATAGGACAGAGTACCCCCCGGTCCGAAACACCATATATTTT,CASSLGHRTEYPPVRNTIYF
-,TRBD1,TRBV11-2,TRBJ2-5,TGTGCCAGCAGCTCGTTACCGGGACAGCAAGAGACCCAGTACTTC,CASSSLPGQQETQYF
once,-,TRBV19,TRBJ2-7,TGTGCCAGTAGTATAAGCCCCTCAAGAAACTTTATGGACACTCGCGAGCAGTACTTC,CASSISPSRNFMDTREQYF
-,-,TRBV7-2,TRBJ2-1,TGTGCCAGCAGCTTAAAATGGCAGGCTACCTACAATGAGCAGTTCTTC,CASSLKWQATYNEQFF
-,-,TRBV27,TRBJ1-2,TGTGCCAGCAGTTTGCGGGACGGAAGACGCTATGGCTACACCTTC,CASSLRDGRRYGYTF
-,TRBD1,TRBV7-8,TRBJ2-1,TGTGCCAGCAGCTTACGAACAGGGGGCGCCGGGAATGAGCAGTTCTTC,CASSLRTGGAGNEQFF
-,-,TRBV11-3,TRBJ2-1,TGTGCCAGCAGCCCCCGCGGCTACAATGAGCAGTTCTTC,CASSPRGYNEQFF
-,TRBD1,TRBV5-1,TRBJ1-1,TGCGCCAGCAGCTTGGGACAGGGGGCGAACACTGAAGCTTTCTTT,CASSLGQGANTEAFF
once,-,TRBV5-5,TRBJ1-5,TGTGCCAGCAGCTTGGCGGCAGGGGAGCAGCCCCAGCATTTT,CASSLAAGEQPQHF
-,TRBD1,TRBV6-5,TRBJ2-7,TGTGCCAGCAGAGAGACAGGGGGATCGTTCTACGAGCAGTACTTC,CASRETGGSFYEQYF
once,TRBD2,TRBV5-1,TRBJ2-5,TGCGCCAGCAGCTCAGCGGGGACTAGAGATAGAGAGACCCAGTACTTC,CASSSAGTRDRETQYF
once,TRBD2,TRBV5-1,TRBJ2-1,TGCGCCAGCAGCCCAGGACTAGCGGAACCGAACAATGAGCAGTTCTTC,CASSPGLAEPNNEQFF
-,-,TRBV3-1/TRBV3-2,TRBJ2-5,TGTGCCAGCAGCCAAATGGAGGCGGGATTCCAAGAGACCCAGTACTTC,CASSQMEAGFQETQYF
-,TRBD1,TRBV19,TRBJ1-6,TGTGCCAGTAGTATAGGCCCTCGGCGACAGGGCTTATGGAATTCACCCCTCCACTTT,CASSIGPRRQGLWNSPLHF
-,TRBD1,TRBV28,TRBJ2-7,TGTGCCAGCAGTTTACCGGGACAGGGGCCCTACGAGCAGTACTTC,CASSLPGQGPYEQYF
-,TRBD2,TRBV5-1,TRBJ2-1,TGCGCCAGCAGCTTGGAGGTAGCGGGGGTATACAATGAGCAGTTCTTC,CASSLEVAGVYNEQFF
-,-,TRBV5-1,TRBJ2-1,TGCGCCAGCAGCTTGGTGCAGGGGAGCTCCTACAATGAGCAGTTCTTC,CASSLVQGSSYNEQFF
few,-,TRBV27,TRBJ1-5,TGTGCCAGCAGTTTATTGCCGGATAGCAATCAGCCCCAGCATTTT,CASSLLPDSNQPQHF
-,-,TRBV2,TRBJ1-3,TGTGCCAGCAGTGATTCGTCAGGGTCTGGAAACACCATATATTTT,CASSDSSGSGNTIYF